This TCR beta chain was profiled in a study of blood T cell repertoires in COVID-19. On the study more broadly: Whether acute or convalescent, the COVID-19 samples came from the United States, Italy and Spain. The cDNA or gDNA used as material had been derived from T cells, B-cell-depleted T cells, or PBMCs.

Original processing methods: Amplification from reference gene primers served as the basis for estimated nucleated cell counts. Clones were sequenced by immunoSEQ multiplex PCR, and TCRdb holds only the in-frame ones, with some missing. Clonal size and the V and J genes are those of that table, whereas D and trimming came from the DNA. Found here are 200,000 to 250,000 clones, 70% to 90% of them singletons; the top ten hold 10% to 13%. Germline CDR1 is SGHVS and CDR2 is FNYEAQ. The CDR3 covers 16 residues. The V and J ends lost 5 bases and 2 bases respectively, with 17 bases between them. Seattle patients were enrolled while actively infected and followed longitudinally.

J is TRBJ2-3 and V is TRBV7-6; TRBD1 might be the D (7 bases). This receptor was obtained from a woman in her 50s with COVID-19, enrolled during active disease. Sample: peripheral blood. CDR3 protein: CASSTRGQRDTDTQYF. Here the CDR3 DNA reads TGTGCCAGCAGCACGCGGGGACAGAGAGACACAGATACGCAGTATTTT.